What follows are 2 T cell receptor beta chains derived from one specimen sequenced in a study of regulatory T cells. Notes on the study in general: Regulatory T cells from CD3G-deficient patients were less diverse than autologous conventional CD4+ cells and control regulatory cells.

These receptors have no identified antigens. The primer mix had 52 TRBV and 13 TRBJ primers. Only in-frame clones appear in the TCRdb table, and some are missing; sequencing was by immunoSEQ multiplex PCR. The profile covers 3,000 to 4,000 clones, with 90% to 95% appearing a single time and roughly 3.2% taken by the ten largest. Sequenced: CD4+ Tregs sorted from blood. These receptors came from a person aged 18 to 30 with CD3G deficiency.

J is TRBJ1-1 and V is TRBV6-1, with D uncertain. Germline CDR1 MNHNS, CDR2 SASEGT. V was clipped by 2 bases and J by 4 bases, with 8 bases between them. This CDR3 region has 13 residues. CDR3 DNA: TGTGCCAGCAGTGAACTGGGCTCCACTGAAGCTTTCTTT. Translation gives CASSELGSTEAFF.

This sequence joins TRBV7-9 and TRBJ2-1; 12 nucleotides line up with TRBD2. Germline values: CDR1 SEHNR, CDR2 FQNEAQ (reference sequence). The CDR3 extends over 15 amino acids. V dropped 3 bases and J dropped 7; count of bases not matched to a gene: 4. In DNA, the CDR3 is TGTGCCAGCAGCTTGGGACTAGCGGGCCAAAATGAGCAGTTCTTC. Its protein is CASSLGLAGQNEQFF.